This T cell receptor beta chain was captured by sequencing in a study of T-cell reconstitution after alpha-beta-depleted transplantation in children. Unique molecular identifiers were used in preparing the TCRbeta library. TCRdb reanalysed the PCR reads using MiXCR and keeps one entry per CDR3 protein. The repertoire holds 500,000 or so distinct CDR3 sequences, with approximately 29% as singletons. Between the trimmed V and J ends, which lost 0 bases and 10 bases, there was a span of 15 bases. This CDR3 spans 15 amino acids. The V gene's germline CDR1 is MGHRA and CDR2 YSYEKL. The sequence came from a human donor who donated a stem cell graft to a child with aplastic anemia. V is TRBV4-1 and J is TRBJ1-4, with a weak D call TRBD1 (6 bases). This material consisted of PBMCs from the stem cell graft donor, taken from the stem cell graft. The CDR3: CASSQEIVQGGKLFF. CDR3 DNA: TGCGCCAGCAGCCAAGAGATCGTACAGGGAGGAAAACTGTTTTTT.